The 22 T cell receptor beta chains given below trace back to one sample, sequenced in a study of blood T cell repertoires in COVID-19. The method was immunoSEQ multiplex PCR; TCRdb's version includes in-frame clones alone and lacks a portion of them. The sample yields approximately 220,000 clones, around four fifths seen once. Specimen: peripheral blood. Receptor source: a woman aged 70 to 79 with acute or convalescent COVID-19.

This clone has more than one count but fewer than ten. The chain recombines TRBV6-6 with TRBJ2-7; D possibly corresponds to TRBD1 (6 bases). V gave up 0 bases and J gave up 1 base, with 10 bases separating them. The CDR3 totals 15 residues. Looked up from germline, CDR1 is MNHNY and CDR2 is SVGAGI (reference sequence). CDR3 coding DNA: TGTGCCAGCAGTTACTCGTCGACAGGTTCCTACGAGCAGTACTTC. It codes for CASSYSSTGSYEQYF.

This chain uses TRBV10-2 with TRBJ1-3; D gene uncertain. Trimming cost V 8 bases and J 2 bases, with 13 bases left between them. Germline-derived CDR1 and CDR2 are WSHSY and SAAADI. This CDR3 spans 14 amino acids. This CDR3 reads CASGLAVAGNTIYF. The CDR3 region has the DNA TGCGCCAGCGGGCTAGCGGTTGCTGGAAACACCATATATTTT.

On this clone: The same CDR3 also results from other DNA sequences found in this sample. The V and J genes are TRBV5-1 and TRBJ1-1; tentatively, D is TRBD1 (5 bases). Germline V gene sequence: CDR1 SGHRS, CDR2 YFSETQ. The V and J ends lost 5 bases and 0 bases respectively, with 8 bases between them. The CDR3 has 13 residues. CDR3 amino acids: CASSPGLNTEAFF. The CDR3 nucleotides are TGCGCCAGCAGTCCAGGGTTGAACACTGAAGCTTTCTTT.

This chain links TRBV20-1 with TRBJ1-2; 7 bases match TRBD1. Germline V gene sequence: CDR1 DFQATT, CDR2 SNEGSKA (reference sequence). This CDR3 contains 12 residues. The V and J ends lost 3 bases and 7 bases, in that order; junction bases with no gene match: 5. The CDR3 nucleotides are TGCAGTGCTAGTAAGGGGGCGCGTGGCTACACCTTC. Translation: CSASKGARGYTF.

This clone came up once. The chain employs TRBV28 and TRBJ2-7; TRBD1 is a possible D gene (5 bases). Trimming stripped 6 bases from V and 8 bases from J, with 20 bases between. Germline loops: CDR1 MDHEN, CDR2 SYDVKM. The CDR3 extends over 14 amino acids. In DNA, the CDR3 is TGTGCCAGCAGGGGGATAGGCGTGAAGGGGCAGCAGTACTTC. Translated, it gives CASRGIGVKGQQYF. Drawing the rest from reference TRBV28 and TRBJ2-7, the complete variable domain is DVKVTQSSRYLVKRTGEKVFLECVQDMDHENMFWYRQDPGLGLRLIYFSYDVKMKEKGDIPEGYSVSREKKERFSLILESASTNQTSMYLCASRGIGVKGQQYFGPGTRLTVT.

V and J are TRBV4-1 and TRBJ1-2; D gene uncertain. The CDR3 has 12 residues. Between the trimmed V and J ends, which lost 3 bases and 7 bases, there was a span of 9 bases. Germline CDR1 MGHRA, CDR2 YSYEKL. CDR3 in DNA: TGCGCCAGCAGCCAGTGGGGAGGTGGCTACACCTTC. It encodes CASSQWGGGYTF.

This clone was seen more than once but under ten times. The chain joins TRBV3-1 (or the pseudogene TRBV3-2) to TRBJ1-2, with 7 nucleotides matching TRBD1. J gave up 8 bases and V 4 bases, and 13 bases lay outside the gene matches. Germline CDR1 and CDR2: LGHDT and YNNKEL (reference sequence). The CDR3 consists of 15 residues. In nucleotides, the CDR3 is TGTGCCAGCAGCCCGACAGGGAAAGGGACTGGGGGCTACACCTTC. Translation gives CASSPTGKGTGGYTF.

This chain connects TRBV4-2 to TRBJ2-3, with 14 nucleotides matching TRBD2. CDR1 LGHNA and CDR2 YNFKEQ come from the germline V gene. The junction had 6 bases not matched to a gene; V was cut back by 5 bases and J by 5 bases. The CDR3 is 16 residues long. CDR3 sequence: CASSKTSGGAKDTQYF. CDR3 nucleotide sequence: TGTGCCAGCAGCAAGACTAGCGGGGGGGCCAAAGATACGCAGTATTTT.

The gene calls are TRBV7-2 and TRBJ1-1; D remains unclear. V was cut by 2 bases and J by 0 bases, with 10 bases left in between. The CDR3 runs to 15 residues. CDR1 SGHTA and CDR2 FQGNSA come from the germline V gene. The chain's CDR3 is CASSLTRTVNTEAFF. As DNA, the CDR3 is TGTGCCAGCAGCTTAACGCGTACCGTGAACACTGAAGCTTTCTTT.

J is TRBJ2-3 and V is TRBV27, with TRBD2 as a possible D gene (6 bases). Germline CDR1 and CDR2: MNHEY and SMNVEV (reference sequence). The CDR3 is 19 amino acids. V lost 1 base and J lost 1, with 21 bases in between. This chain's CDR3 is CASSLYLRRGRTGTDTQYF. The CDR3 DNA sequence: TGTGCCAGCAGTTTATATCTTAGGCGGGGAAGAACTGGCACAGATACGCAGTATTTT.

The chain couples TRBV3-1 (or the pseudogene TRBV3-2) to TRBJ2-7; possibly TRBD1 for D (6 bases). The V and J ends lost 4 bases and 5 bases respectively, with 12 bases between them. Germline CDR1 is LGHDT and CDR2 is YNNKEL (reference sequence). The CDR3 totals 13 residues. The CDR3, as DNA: TGTGCCAGCAGCCCCTTGACAGGCGACGAGCAGTACTTC. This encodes CASSPLTGDEQYF.

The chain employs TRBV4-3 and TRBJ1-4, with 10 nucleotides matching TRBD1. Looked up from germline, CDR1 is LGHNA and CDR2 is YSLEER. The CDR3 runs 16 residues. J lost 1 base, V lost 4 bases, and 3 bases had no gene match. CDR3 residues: CASSPDRGRTNEKLFF. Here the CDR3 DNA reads TGCGCCAGCAGCCCTGACAGGGGGCGAACTAATGAAAAACTGTTTTTT.

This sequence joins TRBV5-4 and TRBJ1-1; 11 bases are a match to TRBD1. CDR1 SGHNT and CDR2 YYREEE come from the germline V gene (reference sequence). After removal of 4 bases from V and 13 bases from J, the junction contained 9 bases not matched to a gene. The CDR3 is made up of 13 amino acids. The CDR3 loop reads CASSMGQGETGFF. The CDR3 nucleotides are TGTGCCAGCAGCATGGGACAGGGGGAGACTGGTTTCTTT.

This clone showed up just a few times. The CDR3, as DNA: TGTGCCAGCAGCCCACGGGGACTAGCGGGGTTCGATACGCAGTATTTT. Amino acid sequence: CASSPRGLAGFDTQYF. This chain uses TRBV7-9 with TRBJ2-3; 13 positions match TRBD2. Germline V gene data show CDR1 as SEHNR and CDR2 as FQNEAQ (reference sequence). V was clipped by 5 bases and J by 6 bases; unmatched bases: 8. The CDR3 is 16 residues long.

CDR3 nucleotides: TGCGCCAGCAGCTTCTTCCCAGGGGCCGGGGAGCTGTTTTTT. Translated, it gives CASSFFPGAGELFF. The chain couples TRBV5-1 to TRBJ2-2; D possibly corresponds to TRBD1 (6 bases). Germline lookup yields CDR1 SGHRS and CDR2 YFSETQ. V shed 2 bases and J shed 6 bases, with 11 bases lying between them. The CDR3 length is 14 residues.

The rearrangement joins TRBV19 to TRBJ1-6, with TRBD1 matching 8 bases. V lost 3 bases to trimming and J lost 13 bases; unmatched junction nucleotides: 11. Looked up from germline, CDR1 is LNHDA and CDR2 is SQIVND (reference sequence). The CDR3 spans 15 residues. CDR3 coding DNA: TGTGCCAGTAGTATGAGCACAGGGGGAGTGGCGCCCCTCCACTTT. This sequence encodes CASSMSTGGVAPLHF.

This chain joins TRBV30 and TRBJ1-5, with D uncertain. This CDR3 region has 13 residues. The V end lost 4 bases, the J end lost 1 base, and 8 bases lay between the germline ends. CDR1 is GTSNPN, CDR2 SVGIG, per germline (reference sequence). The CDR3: CAWTSGSNQPQHF. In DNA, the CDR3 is TGTGCCTGGACCTCGGGGAGCAATCAGCCCCAGCATTTT.

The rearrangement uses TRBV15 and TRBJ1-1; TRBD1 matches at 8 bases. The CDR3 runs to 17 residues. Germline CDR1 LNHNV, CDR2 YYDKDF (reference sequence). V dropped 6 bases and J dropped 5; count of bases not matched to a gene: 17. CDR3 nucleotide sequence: TGTGCCACCAGAACCTGGATCGGACAGGGAGAAAGAACTGAAGCTTTCTTT. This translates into CATRTWIGQGERTEAFF.

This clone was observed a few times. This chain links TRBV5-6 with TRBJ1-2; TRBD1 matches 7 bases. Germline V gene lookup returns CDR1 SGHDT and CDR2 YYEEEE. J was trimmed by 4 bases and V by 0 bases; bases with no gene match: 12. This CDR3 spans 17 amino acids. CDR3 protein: CASSLEGGQRLGYGYTF. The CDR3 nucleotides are TGTGCCAGCAGCTTGGAAGGGGGACAGAGGTTGGGCTATGGCTACACCTTC.

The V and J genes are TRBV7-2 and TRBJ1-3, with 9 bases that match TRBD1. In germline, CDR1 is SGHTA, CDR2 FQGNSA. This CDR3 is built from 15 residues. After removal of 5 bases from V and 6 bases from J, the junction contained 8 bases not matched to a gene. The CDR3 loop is CASSKRTGGKNTIYF. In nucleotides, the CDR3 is TGTGCCAGCAGCAAAAGAACAGGGGGCAAAAACACCATATATTTT.

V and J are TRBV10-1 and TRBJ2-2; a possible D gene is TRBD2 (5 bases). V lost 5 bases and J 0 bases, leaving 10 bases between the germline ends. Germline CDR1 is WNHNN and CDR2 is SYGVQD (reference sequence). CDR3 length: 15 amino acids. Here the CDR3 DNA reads TGCGCCAGCAGTCCGGGATCGGCGAACACCGGGGAGCTGTTTTTT. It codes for CASSPGSANTGELFF.

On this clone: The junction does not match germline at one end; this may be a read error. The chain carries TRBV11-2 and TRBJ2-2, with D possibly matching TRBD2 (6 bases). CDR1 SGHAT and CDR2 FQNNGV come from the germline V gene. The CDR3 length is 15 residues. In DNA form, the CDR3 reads TGTGCCAGCACCTTAGATCGGGGGTTCACCGGGGAGCTGTTTTTT. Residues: CASTLDRGFTGELFF.